This is a list of T cell receptor beta chains from one sample in a study of T cells in Graves' hyperthyroidism and ophthalmopathy. TCRdb called the multiplex PCR reads again in MiXCR, with one record for every CDR3 protein. The table includes approximately 600,000 distinct CDR3 sequences, about 20% detected once. Material: blood. These TCRs come from a young man with Graves' ophthalmopathy. The CDR3 runs from the conserved cysteine through the conserved F or W. D genes are given only for firm matches. Clone size is not always given. Where it is, it says once, few, many or a class for expanded clones.

>few|TRBJ2-7|TRBD2|TRBV28
TGTGCCAGCAGTTCGCCCCCCAGCGGGAGCTTCGAGCAGTACTTC
CASSSPPSGSFEQYF
>NA|TRBJ2-5|TRBD2|TRBV2
TGTGCCAGCAGTGAAGCCGGGCCAGCGGGAGGGGAGACCCAGTACTTC
CASSEAGPAGGETQYF
>NA|TRBJ1-1|NA|TRBV29-1
TGCAGCGCCCATATCGTGAACACTGAAGCTTTCTTT
CSAHIVNTEAFF
>few|TRBJ2-5|NA|TRBV20-1
TGCAGTGCTAGAGATGCCAAGGACCCGAAAGAGACCCAGTACTTC
CSARDAKDPKETQYF
>many|TRBJ2-4|NA|TRBV6-1
TGTGCCAGCAGTGAAGAGACTGGGGTCAAAAACATTCAGTACTTC
CASSEETGVKNIQYF
>few|TRBJ2-7|TRBD1|TRBV2
TGTGCCAGCAGCTTAAGTCAGGGGGCCTTCGAGCAGTACTTC
CASSLSQGAFEQYF
>NA|TRBJ1-4|NA|TRBV15
TGTGCCACCAGCAGAGATGCGAGGGGAAGGAGCGAAAAACTGTTTTTT
CATSRDARGRSEKLFF
>many|TRBJ1-5|NA|TRBV6-1
TGTGCCAGCAGTGAACGGTGGTATCAGCCCCAGCATTTT
CASSERWYQPQHF
>few|TRBJ1-1|TRBD1|TRBV5-1
TGCGCCAGCTTAGGGGGCGGGCATGAAGCTTTCTTT
CASLGGGHEAFF
>NA|TRBJ1-5|NA|TRBV27
TGTGCCAGCAGTTTGTTAGAGAGTCAGCCCCAGCATTTT
CASSLLESQPQHF
>few|TRBJ2-4|TRBD1|TRBV19
TGTGCCAGTAGTATTTCCCTCGACAGGGGGAAGGCCAAAAACATTCAGTACTTC
CASSISLDRGKAKNIQYF
>few|TRBJ2-1|NA|TRBV14
TGTGCCAGCAGCCAAGGTAGGACAGACAATGAGCAGTTCTTC
CASSQGRTDNEQFF
>many|TRBJ1-1|NA|TRBV11-2
TGTGCCAGCAGCTTAACTCAGGGGACCACTGAAGCTTTCTTT
CASSLTQGTTEAFF
>NA|TRBJ1-4|NA|TRBV7-9
TGTGCCAGCACCAAGGGGGGAAGGACATTAGATGAAAAACTGTTTTTT
CASTKGGRTLDEKLFF
>many|TRBJ2-2|NA|TRBV7-2
TGTGCCAGCAGCGGTAGCGGCGCTGGCACCGGGGAGCTGTTTTTT
CASSGSGAGTGELFF
>NA|TRBJ2-7|TRBD1|TRBV28
TGTGCCAGCAGTGCCTCGACAGGGGGCGGCTACGAGCAGTACTTC
CASSASTGGGYEQYF
>many|TRBJ1-5|NA|TRBV20-1
TGCAGTGCTAGAGATGGGTTTGATCAGCCCCAGCATTTT
CSARDGFDQPQHF
>few|TRBJ1-1|TRBD1|TRBV2
TGTGCCAGCAGTGAAGAGACAGGGAAGGAGTGGAACACTGAAGCTTTCTTT
CASSEETGKEWNTEAFF
>NA|TRBJ1-2|NA|TRBV4-1
TGCGCCAGCAGCCCCCTGGGGGGGGCGAACTATGGCTACACCTTC
CASSPLGGANYGYTF
>once|TRBJ2-2|NA|TRBV30
TGTGCCCGGAGTGTAGGGGGGGCCTTTAACACCGGGGAGCTGTTTTTT
CARSVGGAFNTGELFF
>NA|TRBJ2-6|NA|TRBV5-8
TGTGCCACTCACGAGACTCGCAACTCTGGGGCCAACGTCCTGACTTTC
CATHETRNSGANVLTF
>few|TRBJ1-5|NA|TRBV28
TGTGCCACCAAAAGTGAACGGGGGAGGCCCCAGCATTTT
CATKSERGRPQHF
>NA|TRBJ2-3|TRBD1|TRBV5-8
TGTGCCAGCAGACGAAGGGACAGGGGAGGAGATACGCAGTATTTT
CASRRRDRGGDTQYF
>NA|TRBJ1-2|NA|TRBV29-1
TGCAGCGTTGAAGAACTCAGAGATGGCTACACCTTC
CSVEELRDGYTF
>few|TRBJ2-2|NA|TRBV28
TGTGCCAGCAGTAACCCGAGAGGAGGCTTCGCCGGGGAGCTGTTTTTT
CASSNPRGGFAGELFF
>few|TRBJ2-5|NA|TRBV2
TGTGCCAGCAGTGAAGCGCTTATCTGGGGTGGTAAAGAGACCCAGTACTTC
CASSEALIWGGKETQYF
>NA|TRBJ2-1|TRBD1|TRBV5-6
TGTGCCAGCAGTCAAAGGACAGGGTATGATGAGCAGTTCTTC
CASSQRTGYDEQFF
>many|TRBJ2-3|NA|TRBV15
TGTGCCACCAGCAGAGAATCGAGCGGATCCACAGATACGCAGTATTTT
CATSRESSGSTDTQYF
>many|TRBJ2-7|NA|TRBV30
TGTGCCTGGGGGACGGGTTACGAGCAGTACTTC
CAWGTGYEQYF
>few|TRBJ2-1|NA|TRBV9
TGTGCCAGCAGCGTGAGTTCTGGACATTACAATGAGCAGTTCTTC
CASSVSSGHYNEQFF
>many|TRBJ2-7|NA|TRBV2
TGTGCCAGCAGGGGGGACACTTCCTACGAGCAGTACTTC
CASRGDTSYEQYF
>few|TRBJ2-3|NA|TRBV6-2/TRBV6-3
TGTGCCAGCAGTTACTCGATGGGGGAGAACACAGATACGCAGTATTTT
CASSYSMGENTDTQYF
>few|TRBJ1-2|TRBD1|TRBV6-1
TGTGCCAGCAGTACAGGGGCCTATGGCTACACCTTC
CASSTGAYGYTF
>many|TRBJ1-2|NA|TRBV6-5
TGTGCCAGCAGTTACGATCGGATCTGGACCTATGGCTACACCTTC
CASSYDRIWTYGYTF
>many|TRBJ1-1|NA|TRBV28
TGTGCCAGCAGTTTGGGCAGCGAAAACACTGAAGCTTTCTTT
CASSLGSENTEAFF
>many|TRBJ1-1|NA|TRBV18
TGTGCCAGCTTAGGTTCTCTGGACACTGAAGCTTTCTTT
CASLGSLDTEAFF